The source of this T cell receptor beta chain is a study of T cells in localized non-small cell lung cancer. Study outcomes and limitations: Peak T cell clonality was found in uninvolved adjacent lung, exceeding tumor.

Details on this clone: Its target is not known.

Germline V lookup: CDR1 MGHRA, CDR2 YSYEKL. The CDR3 is 20 residues long. With V trimmed by 1 base and J by 0 bases, 10 bases remained unmatched. Assay used: immunoSEQ multiplex PCR; TCRdb lists only in-frame clones, some missing. The sample records roughly 90,000 clones, roughly 93% being singletons. The clonotype was recovered from a woman aged 40-75 years with stage II squamous cell lung carcinoma. The V call is TRBV4-1, the J call TRBJ2-1, with TRBD2 identical over 12 bases. Sequencing used PBMCs, obtained before any cancer treatment. The CDR3 coding sequence is TGCGCCAGCAGCCAAGCCAGGCTAGCGGGGGGGCAGAGCTCCTACAATGAGCAGTTCTTC. Its translation: CASSQARLAGGQSSYNEQFF.